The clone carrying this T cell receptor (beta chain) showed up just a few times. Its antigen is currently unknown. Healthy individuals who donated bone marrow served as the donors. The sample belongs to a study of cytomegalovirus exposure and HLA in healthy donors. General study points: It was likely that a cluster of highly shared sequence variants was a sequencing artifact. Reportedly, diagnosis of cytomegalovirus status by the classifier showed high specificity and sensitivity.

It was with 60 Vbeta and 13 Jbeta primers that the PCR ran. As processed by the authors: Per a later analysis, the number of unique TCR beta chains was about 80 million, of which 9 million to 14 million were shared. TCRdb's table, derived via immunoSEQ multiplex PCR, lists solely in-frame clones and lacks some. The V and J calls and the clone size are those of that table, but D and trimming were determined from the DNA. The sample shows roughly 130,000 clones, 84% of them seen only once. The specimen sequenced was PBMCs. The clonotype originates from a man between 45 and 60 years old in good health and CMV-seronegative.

The CDR3 sequence is CASSPRVRDEAFF. The CDR3 nucleotides read TGTGCCAGCTCACCACGCGTCCGGGATGAAGCTTTCTTT. V usage is TRBV18 and J usage is TRBJ1-1; D not certain. V lost 1 base, J lost 7 bases, and 10 bases lay in between. Looked up from germline, CDR1 is KGHSH and CDR2 is LQKENI. The CDR3 consists of 13 residues.